This is a list of T cell receptor beta chains from one sample in a study of T cell responses to AZD1222 COVID-19 vaccine. Some clones are missing from TCRdb's copy, which holds only in-frame ones; the method was immunoSEQ multiplex PCR. The sample carries some 97,000 clones, around 90% recorded once. This specimen was peripheral blood, taken on day 0 of AZD1222 vaccination. The receptors were sampled from an adult in good health. Each CDR3 is given with its conserved first and last residue.

V gene: TRBV5-1; J gene: TRBJ1-4; CDR3 protein: CASSLGATNEKLFF
V gene: TRBV19; J gene: TRBJ1-4; CDR3 protein: CASTVQGGSEKLFF
V gene: TRBV10-2; J gene: TRBJ1-4; CDR3 protein: CASGRLQFNEKLFF
V gene: TRBV25-1; J gene: TRBJ1-6; CDR3 protein: CASSETGTTRSPLHF
V gene: TRBV19; J gene: TRBJ1-6; CDR3 protein: CASSDRQNWTPLHF
V gene: TRBV6-5; J gene: TRBJ1-1; CDR3 protein: CASSGAWNTEAFF
V gene: TRBV10-3; J gene: TRBJ1-3; CDR3 protein: CAISEGQGAGNTIYF
V gene: TRBV5-1; J gene: TRBJ2-5; CDR3 protein: CASTVRETQYF
V gene: TRBV7-9; J gene: TRBJ2-7; CDR3 protein: CASSRGGSGPYEQYF
V gene: TRBV9; J gene: TRBJ2-5; CDR3 protein: CASSVGRGGQETQYF
V gene: TRBV20-1; J gene: TRBJ1-2; CDR3 protein: CSARVGRGYTF
V gene: TRBV2; J gene: TRBJ2-7; CDR3 protein: CASSEEGRAYEQYF
V gene: TRBV10-3; J gene: TRBJ2-7; CDR3 protein: CAISQVVGGGSEQYF
V gene: TRBV7-9; J gene: TRBJ1-2; CDR3 protein: CASSSQGMGQSGYTF
V gene: TRBV2; J gene: TRBJ2-5; CDR3 protein: CASSPRLAGGPSSETQYF
V gene: TRBV3-1/TRBV3-2; J gene: TRBJ1-5; CDR3 protein: CASSQDGHQPQHF
V gene: TRBV3-1/TRBV3-2; J gene: TRBJ1-2; CDR3 protein: CASSQDRTGAYGYTF
V gene: TRBV18; J gene: TRBJ1-2; CDR3 protein: CASSPRVEGANYGYTF
V gene: TRBV27; J gene: TRBJ2-3; CDR3 protein: CASSLGGRARDTQYF
V gene: TRBV6-4; J gene: TRBJ2-7; CDR3 protein: CARVSYEQYF
V gene: TRBV19; J gene: TRBJ2-2; CDR3 protein: CAPAGRGGVFGELFF
V gene: TRBV18; J gene: TRBJ2-2; CDR3 protein: CASSPRQGSTGELFF
V gene: TRBV7-9; J gene: TRBJ2-5; CDR3 protein: CASSQRQLAPMRGTGAQYF
V gene: TRBV6-5; J gene: TRBJ1-1; CDR3 protein: CASRFRSWTAFF
V gene: TRBV7-3; J gene: TRBJ2-7; CDR3 protein: CASSLGRASSYEQYF
V gene: TRBV24-1; J gene: TRBJ1-2; CDR3 protein: CVTSDPGRNYGYTF
V gene: TRBV7-9; J gene: TRBJ2-3; CDR3 protein: CASSLAYTQYF
V gene: TRBV6-4; J gene: TRBJ1-5; CDR3 protein: CASSRDRDPNQPQHF
V gene: TRBV3-1/TRBV3-2; J gene: TRBJ2-1; CDR3 protein: CASSQELAGYNEQFF
V gene: TRBV9; J gene: TRBJ1-2; CDR3 protein: CASSVGQGAFGYTF
V gene: TRBV11-2; J gene: TRBJ2-7; CDR3 protein: CASSSGPGQFYEQYF
V gene: TRBV5-4; J gene: TRBJ1-1; CDR3 protein: CASSLGGVTEAFF
V gene: TRBV5-4; J gene: TRBJ2-6; CDR3 protein: CASSPIPSGANVLTF
V gene: TRBV10-2; J gene: TRBJ2-5; CDR3 protein: CASKQAGTETQYF
V gene: TRBV7-9; J gene: TRBJ2-1; CDR3 protein: CASSGTGNEQFF
V gene: TRBV4-1; J gene: TRBJ2-1; CDR3 protein: CASSQEGGGSEQFF
V gene: TRBV20-1; J gene: TRBJ2-5; CDR3 protein: CSASLREGLQETQYF
V gene: TRBV12-3/TRBV12-4; J gene: TRBJ1-1; CDR3 protein: CASSLATDTEAFF
V gene: TRBV24-1; J gene: TRBJ1-1; CDR3 protein: CATSDLRGCAFF
V gene: TRBV30; J gene: TRBJ1-2; CDR3 protein: CAWNRGTRGTGTF